Sequencing of this TCR beta chain was carried out in a study of blood T cell repertoires in COVID-19. Study context: COVID-19 samples collected from the United States, Italy and Spain covered acute and convalescent phases. PBMCs, B-cell-depleted T cells, or T cells were the source of the cDNA or gDNA that made up the material.

As processed by the authors: Amplification of reference gene primers was used by the study to estimate nucleated cell counts. Measured with immunoSEQ multiplex PCR; TCRdb has only the in-frame clones, and not every one. Clone size and V and J calls were adopted from that table, with D and trimming inferred from the DNA. The repertoire consists of 210,000 or so clones, with 70% to 90% occurring once and the leading ten covering 5% to 8%. For this clone: Other nucleotide sequences from this sample produce the same CDR3.

CDR1 is SGHRS, CDR2 YFSETQ, per germline. J gave up 2 bases and V 4 bases, and 2 bases lay outside the gene matches. This CDR3 comprises 13 residues. Material for sequencing was peripheral blood. This chain links TRBV5-1 with TRBJ2-5, with TRBD1 identical over 7 bases. The TCR was taken from a middle-aged woman who had recovered from COVID-19. This CDR3 is CASSRDSQETQYF. DNA of the CDR3: TGCGCCAGCAGCAGGGACAGTCAAGAGACCCAGTACTTC.